This entry concerns a single TCR beta chain. The data were obtained in a study of patients and donors after allogeneic stem cell transplantation. Trimming removed 6 bases at V and 2 bases at J, with 11 bases between. Germline V gives CDR1 MNHNS, CDR2 SASEGT. This CDR3 has 15 amino acids. TCRdb reprocessed the RT-PCR reads with MiXCR, giving one entry per CDR3 protein. This sample has roughly 940,000 distinct CDR3 sequences; under 20% occur once, and the top ten carry 5% to 7.5%. The chain combines TRBV6-1 with TRBJ2-6; no definite D call. Input material: blood, either unsorted or a sorted T cell fraction (not recorded which). This receptor was identified in a human donor who was either an allogeneic HSCT recipient or a stem cell or donor lymphocyte infusion donor (not recorded which). It is not recorded whose cells these are; they may come from a transplant donor. The CDR3 DNA is TGTGCCAGCAGCAATATAGGACCTGGGGCCAACGTCCTGACTTTC. Encoded protein: CASSNIGPGANVLTF.